Listed here is a single T cell receptor (beta chain). Its antigen remains unidentified. Base quality data are lacking; no much larger clone is found one base away. In the prospective study, participants were about 18 to 100 years old, resided in 20 to 30 geographic areas of the United States, and were enrolled through a virtual design. Cohort assignment in the prospective study relied on participant-reported clinical history from a screening survey and a study questionnaire. For ImmuneRACE Cohort 3, a participant was defined as recovered based on two consecutive negative NP/OP PCR tests, clearance by a healthcare professional, or resolution of symptoms. Mobile phlebotomists in the prospective study collected whole blood, serum and a nasopharyngeal or oropharyngeal swab from every participant. Over a 2-month period, participants in the prospective study had the option of providing additional blood draws and questionnaires. Before DNA extraction, prospective study blood samples were shipped either frozen or at room temperature.

This sample is drawn from a study of blood T cell repertoires in COVID-19 (dated by TCRdb to 2019 to 2021). Concerning the study at large: Samples from collaborators originated in the United States, Italy and Spain and spanned both the acute and convalescent phases of COVID-19. The material from the prospective study consisted of cDNA or gDNA derived from T cells, B-cell-depleted T cells, or PBMCs. Deeply sampled blood TCRbeta repertoires from subjects exposed to, actively infected with, or recovered from COVID-19 were included in the dataset. The repertoires were released in a freely available public database meant as a resource for research on the immune response to SARS-CoV-2. The samples were drawn from the first 160 participants of the ongoing ImmuneRACE study and from under 1,500 subjects provided by 6 global collaborators. The sample metadata nearly always contained a de-identified subject ID, COVID-19 status, age in years and sex. Where available, HLA class I and class II types were obtained from metadata supplied by the sample provider rather than from assay-based typing.

Results the study describes overall, beyond this receptor: The quantity of clinical and demographic metadata differed by source and by participant and was supplied without curation.

The immunoSEQ Assay, a bias-controlled multiplex PCR, was used to amplify TCRbeta CDR3 regions from genomic DNA. As for the authors' bioinformatics: Within the assay, amplification of reference gene primers was used to estimate how many nucleated cells each sample contained. To quantify the absolute abundance of each unique TCRbeta CDR3 rearrangement, sequence reads were collapsed and filtered. For each sample, productive Simpson clonality was calculated by taking the square root of Simpson's diversity index across productive rearrangements. In its TCRdb copy, this immuneACCESS table keeps in-frame sequences only and misses some clones. Where compared with another copy, unresolved V genes explain less than half of these, and the others have no known cause. That table furnishes V, J and clone size, whereas the DNA furnished D and trimming. The sample profile shows 210,000 or so clones; around 80% of them were found once. Less than 2% of the sample is in the top ten clones.

The germline V gene (reference sequence) yields GTSNPN for CDR1 and SVGIG for CDR2. Including cysteine and phenylalanine, the CDR3 has 13 amino acids. Only CDR3 DNA remains: 39 bases, in frame from the first base. V and J are truncated by 0 bases and 7 bases respectively, leaving an intervening sequence of 12 bases. The sequence joins TRBV30 to TRBJ1-2; the D gene is perhaps TRBD1, from 6 matching bases. The receptor's source is a man between 60 and 75 years old who had recovered from COVID-19. Sequencing was performed on PBMCs or T cells enriched from blood (not recorded which). At the DNA level, the sequence is TGTGCCTGGAGTGTACGTCAGGGGATTGGCTACACCTTC. It specifies CAWSVRQGIGYTF.